This T cell receptor beta chain derives from a study of T cells in Graves' hyperthyroidism and ophthalmopathy. This clonotype was seen ten or more times. TCR beta CDR3 regions were amplified from RNA transcripts. HTBI primers were used for first-round RT-PCR of the TCR CDR3. In TCRdb, the multiplex PCR reads were re-called with MiXCR into one record per CDR3 protein. The data contain approximately 590,000 distinct CDR3 sequences, about a sixth of them singletons. With 3 bases removed from V and 0 bases from J, the gap between germline ends came to 6 bases. Per germline, CDR1 GTSNPN and CDR2 SVGIG (reference sequence). CDR3 size: 13 residues.

This TCR was sampled from a woman in her twenties or thirties with Graves' hyperthyroidism. The gene calls are TRBV30 and TRBJ2-1; D is undetermined. Sequencing was performed on blood. CDR3 sequence: CAWSASSYNEQFF. CDR3 sequence (DNA): TGTGCCTGGAGCGCCAGCTCCTACAATGAGCAGTTCTTC. The full variable domain, in which reference TRBV30 and TRBJ2-1 provide the parts outside the CDR3, is SQTIHQWPATLVQPVGSPLSLECTVEGTSNPNLYWYRQAAGRGLQLLFYSVGIGQISSEVPQNLSASRPQDRQFILSSKKLLLSDSGFYLCAWSASSYNEQFFGPGTRLTVL.